This is a list of T cell receptor beta chains from one sample in a study of shared clonotypes between healthy human individuals. TCRdb keeps only in-frame clones here, not all; method: immunoSEQ multiplex PCR. Seen here are about 2 million clones, roughly 95% observed once, and the top ten hold approximately 1%. What was sequenced was naive CD8+ T cells sorted from blood. Every receptor here comes from a young man in good health. Both conserved end residues are part of each CDR3. D genes are given only for firm matches. For some rows the clone size is stated as once, few or many, or as a class when expanded; others skip it.

v_gene: TRBV6-6
abundance: .
d_gene: TRBD1
j_gene: TRBJ1-5
CDR3nt: TGTGCCAGCAGTGGACAGGGCTCTCAGCCCCAGCATTTT
CDR3aa: CASSGQGSQPQHF

v_gene: TRBV4-1
abundance: .
d_gene: .
j_gene: TRBJ1-5
CDR3nt: TGCGCCAGCAGCCAAGTAGGACAGAGCAATCAGCCCCAGCATTTT
CDR3aa: CASSQVGQSNQPQHF

v_gene: TRBV7-9
abundance: .
d_gene: .
j_gene: TRBJ2-2
CDR3nt: TGTGCCAGCAGCCCTCACCCCGGGGAGCTGTTTTTT
CDR3aa: CASSPHPGELFF

v_gene: TRBV28
abundance: .
d_gene: TRBD1
j_gene: TRBJ1-1
CDR3nt: TGTGCCAGCAGTGACAGGGGAGTAGCTGAAGCTTTCTTT
CDR3aa: CASSDRGVAEAFF

v_gene: TRBV28
abundance: .
d_gene: TRBD1
j_gene: TRBJ2-1
CDR3nt: TGTGCCAGCAGGCAGTCGGGACAGGCAGACAATGAGCAGTTCTTC
CDR3aa: CASRQSGQADNEQFF

v_gene: TRBV27
abundance: .
d_gene: .
j_gene: TRBJ1-1
CDR3nt: TGTGCCAGTCGGACGGATATGAACACTGAAGCTTTCTTT
CDR3aa: CASRTDMNTEAFF

v_gene: TRBV7-2
abundance: .
d_gene: TRBD1
j_gene: TRBJ1-1
CDR3nt: TGTGCCAGCAGCTTAGGTCCAGGGGGCACTGAAGCTTTCTTT
CDR3aa: CASSLGPGGTEAFF

v_gene: TRBV6-4
abundance: once
d_gene: .
j_gene: TRBJ1-6
CDR3nt: TGTGCCAGCAGTGACTCTACACTTGGATCACCCCTCCACTTT
CDR3aa: CASSDSTLGSPLHF

v_gene: TRBV6-5
abundance: .
d_gene: TRBD1
j_gene: TRBJ1-4
CDR3nt: TGTGCCAGCAGAAACCGGGACAGGGATGAAAAACTGTTTTTT
CDR3aa: CASRNRDRDEKLFF

v_gene: TRBV2
abundance: .
d_gene: TRBD1
j_gene: TRBJ2-7
CDR3nt: TGTGCCAGCAGTGAAGCAGCGGGGACAGGGGGCTACGAGCAGTACTTC
CDR3aa: CASSEAAGTGGYEQYF

v_gene: TRBV7-3
abundance: .
d_gene: TRBD1
j_gene: TRBJ2-2
CDR3nt: TGTGCCAGCAGCCCGGAGGAACAGGGGACAGTGCTGGACACCGGGGAGCTGTTTTTT
CDR3aa: CASSPEEQGTVLDTGELFF

v_gene: TRBV7-6
abundance: .
d_gene: TRBD1
j_gene: TRBJ2-3
CDR3nt: TGTGCCAGCAGCCTGGGACAGGGGCGGGATACGCAGTATTTT
CDR3aa: CASSLGQGRDTQYF

v_gene: TRBV14
abundance: .
d_gene: .
j_gene: TRBJ1-1
CDR3nt: TGTGCCAGCAGCCCTCTCATTACCACTGAAGCTTTCTTT
CDR3aa: CASSPLITTEAFF

v_gene: TRBV10-3
abundance: .
d_gene: .
j_gene: TRBJ2-3
CDR3nt: TGTGCCATCAGTGTGAGGGGTTTCATAGATACGCAGTATTTT
CDR3aa: CAISVRGFIDTQYF

v_gene: TRBV14
abundance: .
d_gene: TRBD2
j_gene: TRBJ2-5
CDR3nt: TGTGCCAGCAGCCAACCGGGGCGGGGGACTGACTTGGAGACCCAGTACTTC
CDR3aa: CASSQPGRGTDLETQYF

v_gene: TRBV28
abundance: .
d_gene: TRBD1
j_gene: TRBJ1-1
CDR3nt: TGTGCCAGCAGTGGAGAGGGACAGGGGGGTAGCACTGAAGCTTTCTTT
CDR3aa: CASSGEGQGGSTEAFF

v_gene: TRBV30
abundance: once
d_gene: .
j_gene: TRBJ1-1
CDR3nt: TGTGCCTGGAGCCCTGGTACGGCTGAAGCTTTCTTT
CDR3aa: CAWSPGTAEAFF

v_gene: TRBV6-5
abundance: .
d_gene: TRBD1
j_gene: TRBJ1-2
CDR3nt: TGTGCCAGCAGTCCCAATCCAGGGGGCAGTGGCTACACCTTC
CDR3aa: CASSPNPGGSGYTF

v_gene: TRBV18
abundance: .
d_gene: TRBD1
j_gene: TRBJ1-1
CDR3nt: TGTGCCAGCTCACACCCTGACAGGGCCACTGAAGCTTTCTTT
CDR3aa: CASSHPDRATEAFF

v_gene: TRBV6-6
abundance: .
d_gene: .
j_gene: TRBJ2-5
CDR3nt: TGTGCCAGCGCTACAGCCCCAGAGACCCAGTACTTC
CDR3aa: CASATAPETQYF

v_gene: TRBV11-2
abundance: .
d_gene: TRBD1
j_gene: TRBJ1-2
CDR3nt: TGTGCCAGCAGCTTAGATCACCGGGACAGACTCTATGGCTACACCTTC
CDR3aa: CASSLDHRDRLYGYTF

v_gene: TRBV9
abundance: .
d_gene: TRBD1
j_gene: TRBJ2-7
CDR3nt: TGTGCCAGCAGCGCCCTGGGGACAGGGTACGAGCAGTACTTC
CDR3aa: CASSALGTGYEQYF

v_gene: TRBV5-1
abundance: .
d_gene: .
j_gene: TRBJ2-1
CDR3nt: TGCGCCAGCAGCTTGGGGCTAGCCATGCACAATGAGCAGTTCTTC
CDR3aa: CASSLGLAMHNEQFF

v_gene: TRBV9
abundance: .
d_gene: .
j_gene: TRBJ2-2
CDR3nt: TGTGCCAGCAGCGTAGTATGGCCCGACGGGGAGCTGTTTTTT
CDR3aa: CASSVVWPDGELFF

v_gene: TRBV11-2
abundance: .
d_gene: .
j_gene: TRBJ2-7
CDR3nt: TGTGCCAGCAGCTTAGCAGTCGGCTCCTACGAGCAGTACTTC
CDR3aa: CASSLAVGSYEQYF

v_gene: TRBV28
abundance: .
d_gene: .
j_gene: TRBJ2-7
CDR3nt: TGTGCCAGCAGTTTGGCTAGCTACGAGCAGTACTTC
CDR3aa: CASSLASYEQYF

v_gene: TRBV7-8
abundance: once
d_gene: .
j_gene: TRBJ1-1
CDR3nt: TGTGCCAGCAGCCGGGGGGGGGCTGAAGCTTTCTTT
CDR3aa: CASSRGGAEAFF

v_gene: TRBV27
abundance: .
d_gene: .
j_gene: TRBJ2-7
CDR3nt: TGTGCCAGCAGTTTATCGCTAGGGAGCGAGCAGTACTTC
CDR3aa: CASSLSLGSEQYF

v_gene: TRBV9
abundance: .
d_gene: .
j_gene: TRBJ1-1
CDR3nt: TGTGCCAGCAGCGACCCCTCGAGCACTGAAGCTTTCTTT
CDR3aa: CASSDPSSTEAFF

v_gene: TRBV5-1
abundance: .
d_gene: .
j_gene: TRBJ1-5
CDR3nt: TGCGCCAGCAGTTTAGTAACAGGCCGCAATCAGCCCCAGCATTTT
CDR3aa: CASSLVTGRNQPQHF

v_gene: TRBV5-4
abundance: .
d_gene: .
j_gene: TRBJ2-7
CDR3nt: TGTGCCAGCAGCTGGGCAGTTGGCGAGCAGTACTTC
CDR3aa: CASSWAVGEQYF

v_gene: TRBV7-6
abundance: .
d_gene: .
j_gene: TRBJ2-6
CDR3nt: TGTGCCAGCGGTACAGGTCTTGGGATTCCTGGGGCCAACGTCCTGACTTTC
CDR3aa: CASGTGLGIPGANVLTF

v_gene: TRBV9
abundance: .
d_gene: .
j_gene: TRBJ2-3
CDR3nt: TGTGCCAGCAGCGAGAATACAGATACGCAGTATTTT
CDR3aa: CASSENTDTQYF

v_gene: TRBV4-1
abundance: few
d_gene: .
j_gene: TRBJ2-7
CDR3nt: TGCGCCAGCAGCCAAGTCGGCGGTAGCTCCTACGAGCAGTACTTC
CDR3aa: CASSQVGGSSYEQYF

v_gene: TRBV19
abundance: .
d_gene: .
j_gene: TRBJ2-7
CDR3nt: TGTGCCAGTAGTCCCGCCGAGTCATTCGAGCAGTACTTC
CDR3aa: CASSPAESFEQYF

v_gene: TRBV9
abundance: .
d_gene: .
j_gene: TRBJ2-5
CDR3nt: TGTGCCAGCAGCAAAGCAGAGACCCAGTACTTC
CDR3aa: CASSKAETQYF

v_gene: TRBV2
abundance: .
d_gene: .
j_gene: TRBJ2-7
CDR3nt: TGTGCCAGCAGTGAAAGTGGGGCCGGACCGAGCTACGAGCAGTACTTC
CDR3aa: CASSESGAGPSYEQYF

v_gene: TRBV10-3
abundance: .
d_gene: .
j_gene: TRBJ1-2
CDR3nt: TGTGCCATCCCGGAGCTTCGGGGTACTAACTATGGCTACACCTTC
CDR3aa: CAIPELRGTNYGYTF

v_gene: TRBV7-8
abundance: .
d_gene: TRBD1
j_gene: TRBJ1-1
CDR3nt: TGTGCCAGCAGCTTACCGCTCGACAGGGAGGAGAACACTGAAGCTTTCTTT
CDR3aa: CASSLPLDREENTEAFF

v_gene: TRBV30
abundance: once
d_gene: .
j_gene: TRBJ2-5
CDR3nt: TGTGCCTGGAGTGTAGCGTCGGCAGAAGAGACCCAGTACTTC
CDR3aa: CAWSVASAEETQYF

v_gene: TRBV6-6
abundance: .
d_gene: .
j_gene: TRBJ2-7
CDR3nt: TGTGCCAGCAGTTACGACCTATACTCCTACGAGCAGTACTTC
CDR3aa: CASSYDLYSYEQYF

v_gene: TRBV7-9
abundance: once
d_gene: TRBD2
j_gene: TRBJ2-1
CDR3nt: TGTGCCAGCAGCCCGGCGCATGCGGGAGAATCCTACAATGAGCAGTTCTTC
CDR3aa: CASSPAHAGESYNEQFF

v_gene: TRBV27
abundance: .
d_gene: TRBD1
j_gene: TRBJ2-2
CDR3nt: TGTGCCAGCGGGGACAGGCCTTACACCGGGGAGCTGTTTTTT
CDR3aa: CASGDRPYTGELFF

v_gene: TRBV23-1
abundance: .
d_gene: .
j_gene: TRBJ2-3
CDR3nt: TGCGCCAGCAGTCAATCGTCCCTACAGGGCCAAAATACTGATACGCAGTATTTT
CDR3aa: CASSQSSLQGQNTDTQYF

v_gene: TRBV5-1
abundance: .
d_gene: TRBD1
j_gene: TRBJ2-4
CDR3nt: TGCGCCAGCAGCTCCGGGACAGAAAACATTCAGTACTTC
CDR3aa: CASSSGTENIQYF

v_gene: TRBV11-2
abundance: .
d_gene: TRBD2
j_gene: TRBJ2-7
CDR3nt: TGTGCCAGCAGCTTAGTAGGTAGCGGGAGCCCCGAAAGGGGAAACGAGCAGTACTTC
CDR3aa: CASSLVGSGSPERGNEQYF